This T cell receptor beta chain was obtained from a study of blood T cell repertoires in COVID-19. Overall study context: Spain, Italy and the United States supplied samples that represented acute and convalescent COVID-19. Sources were T cells, B-cell-depleted T cells, or PBMCs; the material itself was cDNA or gDNA.

Germline trimming cut 6 bases from V and 9 bases from J; bases unmatched to any gene: 7. The CDR3 extends over 14 amino acids. Germline CDR1 MRHNA, CDR2 SNTAGT. In the source study's methods: Amplification with reference gene primers provided the estimates of nucleated cell counts. The protocol was immunoSEQ multiplex PCR, while the TCRdb copy is restricted to in-frame clones and leaves out a portion. Clone size and the V and J calls come from that table; the DNA yielded D and trimming. The repertoire consists of about 200,000 clones, with just over 85% occurring once and the leading ten covering around 6.5%.

Sequenced: peripheral blood. The rearrangement links TRBV6-4 to TRBJ2-1; 11 bases fit TRBD2. This TCR was sampled from an older man with acute or convalescent COVID-19. The CDR3 region is CASSVSGRAAEQFF. DNA of the CDR3: TGTGCCAGCAGCGTTAGCGGGAGGGCCGCTGAGCAGTTCTTC.